This T cell receptor (beta chain) originates from a study of beta chain features in type 1 diabetes. Many counts were recorded for this clone. Its antigen is as yet unknown. Every bit of the isolated RNA underwent reverse transcription, so sequencing read expressed TCRB transcripts. Profiling relied on immunoSEQ multiplex PCR, and the TCRdb table lists in-frame clones only, not all of them. The table has roughly 150,000 clones, approximately 8% seen once. Study-wide findings and caveats: A moderate, significant TCRB CDR3 shortening appeared in type 1 diabetes across four CD4+ subsets. PCR, the amplification step, might favor shorter templates, equally in patients and controls.

This CDR3 is 18 amino acids long. V lost 0 bases and J lost 1, with 15 bases in between. This chain joins TRBV23-1 and TRBJ2-2; TRBD1 might be the D (5 bases). TRBV23-1 is an ORF; its function is uncertain. The receptor was isolated from a middle-aged woman with type 1 diabetes. Sequencing was carried out using central memory CD4+ T cells from blood. The DNA for the CDR3 is TGCGCCAGCAGTCAATCGGACCCCCTTGGACAGAACACCGGGGAGCTGTTTTTT. The encoded protein is CASSQSDPLGQNTGELFF.